Included here is one TCR beta chain sequence, with context. Its target is not known. CDR3 length: 17 amino acids. CDR1 and CDR2 from the germline V gene are LGHNA and YSLEER. With 1 base removed from V and 4 bases from J, the gap between germline ends came to 20 bases. This sample was included in a study of CD8+ T cells in alopecia areata. The sequencing template was cDNA reverse transcribed from extracted RNA. Clones were read by immunoSEQ multiplex PCR, and TCRdb kept only the in-frame ones, dropping some. Among 50,000 to 70,000 clones listed, roughly two fifths were seen once. Study-level findings and limits: Mice showed TCR sharing more clearly than patients did, possibly owing to HLA. Compared with normal scalp, lesional scalp had higher clonality and more expanded CD8+ clones.

The TCR comes from a human donor with alopecia areata. The J gene is TRBJ2-7, the V gene TRBV4-3, with a tentative D call TRBD2 (5 bases). The specimen was NKG2D-low CD8+ T cells sorted from blood. CDR3 region: CASSQAPVPGLEYEQYF. The CDR3 DNA follows: TGCGCCAGCAGCCAAGCTCCTGTCCCCGGACTCGAATACGAGCAGTACTTC.